This T cell receptor beta chain was identified in a study of blood T cells in healthy people across ages. Study-level findings and limits: Age advanced and TCR beta diversity per million T cells fell, roughly linearly.

In its sample, this clonotype was seen a few times. Its antigen is currently unknown. At one of its ends the junction is not consistent with the germline gene, which may arise from a read error. Then a second PCR, running roughly 6 to 12 cycles, was carried out with a sample-barcoded 5' primer and a J-beta primer mix. From the 5' RACE reads, TCRdb called clonotypes with MiXCR, one entry per CDR3 protein. Of around 600,000 distinct CDR3 sequences in the sample, around half were seen once. The germline CDR1 and CDR2 sequences are SGHVS and FQNEAQ. This CDR3 is built from 13 residues. Sequenced: blood. V usage is TRBV7-8 and J usage is TRBJ2-2, with 10 bases that match TRBD1. The TCR originated in a man older than 75 in good health. The CDR3: CAGRQGAAGELFF. The CDR3 DNA reads TGTGCCGGCAGACAGGGGGCGGCCGGGGAGCTGTTTTTT.